This TCR beta chain appears in the sequencing data of a study of spatial heterogeneity in lung cancer. For the study at large: Unique TCR and UMI combinations averaged more than ten appearances each in raw reads. Findings and caveats of the study: Follow-up blood showed ubiquitous expanded tumor TCRs less than blood at resection did.

This clonotype counts as medium-sized. The antigen is unknown. Time point indicated: sample taken at primary tumor resection. Whole RNA from tumor, nontumor lung or frozen PBMC was sequenced unsorted. Donors were some 72 untreated early-stage non-small cell lung cancer patients. Individually, TCR cDNA molecules were each labelled with a unique molecular identifier. One entry per CDR3 protein results from TCRdb running MiXCR on the 5' RACE reads. This sample yields under 2,500 distinct CDR3 sequences, of which about a sixth are seen a single time; around half belongs to the top ten. The sample consisted of PBMCs, taken at surgery. The receptor's source is a male donor with early-stage non-small cell lung cancer.

CDR3 in DNA: TGTGCCAGCAGTTCGACAGGAGCCTACTCCCATGAGCAGTTCTTC. This gives the protein CASSSTGAYSHEQFF. The V and J genes are TRBV12-3 or TRBV12-4 and TRBJ2-1, with a possible D match to TRBD1 (6 bases). CDR3 length equals 15 residues. Deletions cut 4 bases from V and 8 bases from J, with 18 bases between.